This T cell receptor beta chain was found in a study of T cells in Graves' hyperthyroidism and ophthalmopathy. Exclusion followed for patients with uncontrolled infection, other autoimmune disease, pregnancy or lactation. RNA transcripts served as the template for amplifying TCR beta CDR3 regions. The study used the HTBI primer set for a first-round RT-PCR of the TCR CDR3. TCRdb re-called the multiplex PCR reads with MiXCR, one entry per CDR3 protein. The table shows around 35,000 distinct CDR3 sequences, with about 47% occurring only once. In germline, CDR1 is DFQATT, CDR2 SNEGSKA (reference sequence). The V gene lost 2 bases and the J gene lost 2 bases, with 24 bases spanning the gap. The CDR3 has 18 residues.

The specimen sequenced was blood. The chain employs TRBV20-1 and TRBJ2-5, with D tentatively TRBD1 (5 bases). The clonotype was recovered from a man between 35 and 55 years old with Graves' ophthalmopathy. Here the CDR3 reads CSARSVTPIQGGQETQYF. In DNA form, the CDR3 reads TGCAGTGCTAGAAGCGTTACCCCCATCCAGGGTGGGCAAGAGACCCAGTACTTC.